What follows are 18 T cell receptor beta chains derived from one specimen sequenced in a study of response to subunit inactivated influenza vaccine. One entry per CDR3 protein, called by TCRdb with MiXCR from the RT-PCR reads. The top ten hold roughly 10% of the sample, which has 700,000 to 900,000 distinct CDR3 sequences, 21% seen once. The specimen comprised PBMCs from blood, sampled approximately 5 days after vaccination. These receptors were taken from a man over 45 who received an inactivated influenza vaccine.

The chain recombines TRBV11-2 with TRBJ1-1; D remains unclear. Germline V CDR1 and CDR2: SGHAT, FQNNGV. This CDR3 is built from 13 residues. The germline V and J ends were trimmed by 3 bases and 6 bases, with 11 bases remaining between them. DNA for the CDR3: TGTGCCAGCAGCTTCTCGCACTCTGCTGAAGCTTTCTTT. It is translated as CASSFSHSAEAFF.

The V call is TRBV30, the J call TRBJ2-2; D call uncertain. The CDR3 is 15 amino acids. The germline V and J ends were trimmed by 0 bases and 2 bases, with 10 bases remaining between them. Germline CDR1 is GTSNPN and CDR2 is SVGIG (reference sequence). For the CDR3, the DNA is TGTGCCTGGAGTGTCTTAGGCAGCAACACCGGGGAGCTGTTTTTT. Amino acids: CAWSVLGSNTGELFF.

The rearrangement links TRBV7-2 to TRBJ1-1, with D hard to call. Germline V gives CDR1 SGHTA, CDR2 FQGNSA. The CDR3 loop spans 15 amino acids. V lost 2 bases and J 0 bases, leaving 10 bases between the germline ends. The CDR3 here is CASSLSGSMNTEAFF. The CDR3 coding sequence is TGTGCCAGCAGCTTATCCGGCAGTATGAACACTGAAGCTTTCTTT. The full variable domain, rest sourced from reference TRBV7-2 and TRBJ1-1, is GAGVSQSPSNKVTEKGKDVELRCDPISGHTALYWYRQSLGQGLEFLIYFQGNSAPDKSGLPSDRFSAERTGGSVSTLTIQRTQQEDSAVYLCASSLSGSMNTEAFFGQGTRLTVV.

V usage is TRBV12-3 or TRBV12-4 and J usage is TRBJ1-1; no definite D call. CDR3 length: 13 residues. V lost 6 bases and J 2 bases, leaving 10 bases between the germline ends. The CDR3 sequence: CASRTQRNTEAFF. CDR3 nucleotide sequence: TGTGCCAGCAGAACTCAAAGAAACACTGAAGCTTTCTTT.

Concerning this clonotype: One junction end disagrees with the germline gene, perhaps due to a read error. The genes are TRBV5-4 and TRBJ2-3; 7 nucleotides align to TRBD2. Germline assignment: CDR1 SGHNT and CDR2 YYREEE (reference sequence). The CDR3 length is 15 residues. The CDR3 region has the DNA TGTGCCAGCAGCCTGTCGGGACTACCCACAGATATGCAGTATTTT. Its translation is CASSLSGLPTDMQYF.

This clonotype turned up a few times. The chain carries TRBV24-1 and TRBJ2-5, with 12 bases aligning to TRBD2. This CDR3 is built from 16 residues. Germline CDR1 and CDR2: KGHDR and SFDVKD. J gave up 4 bases and V 3 bases, and 5 bases lay outside the gene matches. The CDR3 bases are TGTGCCACCAGTGATCCTAGCGGGAGGGACCGAGAGACCCAGTACTTC. Translated, it gives CATSDPSGRDRETQYF.

This rearrangement joins TRBV5-1 to TRBJ1-1; the D gene is possibly TRBD1 (5 bases). This CDR3 is built from 15 residues. The ends were cut back, 1 base at V and 0 bases at J, with 10 bases in the middle. Germline V CDR1 and CDR2: SGHRS, YFSETQ. CDR3 coding DNA: TGCGCCAGCAGCTTGTCAGGGAAATTGAACACTGAAGCTTTCTTT. Its translation is CASSLSGKLNTEAFF.

This clonotype was picked up many times. The chain couples TRBV7-3 to TRBJ2-7; D assignment may be TRBD1 or TRBD2 (5 bases each). The V end lost 2 bases, the J end lost 4 bases, and 12 bases lay between the germline ends. Per the germline V gene, CDR1 is SGHTA and CDR2 is FQGTGA. This CDR3 spans 14 amino acids. The CDR3 spells CASSLGGSRYEQYF. CDR3 bases: TGTGCCAGCAGCTTAGGGGGTTCACGGTACGAGCAGTACTTC.

J is TRBJ2-5 and V is TRBV6-1, with a tentative D call TRBD2 (6 bases). The germline V gene has CDR1 MNHNS and CDR2 SASEGT. The CDR3 length is 18 residues. Between the trimmed V and J ends, which lost 5 bases and 12 bases, there was a span of 34 bases. Here the CDR3 reads CASSLSPYPGTEGGIEYF. CDR3 DNA: TGTGCCAGCAGTCTTAGCCCCTACCCCGGGACGGAGGGCGGTATCGAGTACTTC.

This clonotype came up a few times. This rearrangement joins TRBV6-1 to TRBJ1-6; 9 nucleotides align to TRBD1. The germline CDR1 and CDR2 sequences are MNHNS and SASEGT. The CDR3 consists of 13 residues. V lost 6 bases, J lost 9 bases, and 3 bases stayed unmatched. The CDR3 region is CASRGTGSSPLHF. In DNA form, the CDR3 reads TGTGCCAGCAGGGGGACAGGGAGTTCACCCCTCCACTTT.

The chain links TRBV7-9 to TRBJ1-1; 8 positions agree with TRBD1. This CDR3 contains 15 residues. Trimming cost V 5 bases and J 4 bases; bases outside gene matches: 9. Germline CDR1 is SEHNR and CDR2 is FQNEAQ (reference sequence). This CDR3 reads CASSPQTGVVTEAFF. In DNA, the CDR3 is TGTGCCAGCAGCCCCCAGACAGGGGTGGTCACTGAAGCTTTCTTT.

The V call is TRBV11-2, the J call TRBJ2-5; TRBD2 might be the D (5 bases). V was shortened by 3 bases and J by 9 bases, with 20 bases between the two germline ends. CDR3 length equals 15 residues. Germline values: CDR1 SGHAT, CDR2 FQNNGV. The CDR3 bases are TGTGCCAGCAGCTTGGGCAGCCTAGGAGTGGAGGCCCAGTACTTC. Encoded protein: CASSLGSLGVEAQYF. The full variable domain, in which reference TRBV11-2 and TRBJ2-5 provide the parts outside the CDR3, is EAGVAQSPRYKIIEKRQSVAFWCNPISGHATLYWYQQILGQGPKLLIQFQNNGVVDDSQLPKDRFSAERLKGVDSTLKIQPAKLEDSAVYLCASSLGSLGVEAQYFGPGTRLLVL.

V is TRBV4-3 and J is TRBJ1-2, with no clear D. Germline V gene sequence: CDR1 LGHNA, CDR2 YSLEER. Trimming stripped 4 bases from V and 8 bases from J, with 14 bases between. The CDR3 length is 13 residues. This CDR3 reads CASSPDAGGGYTF. CDR3 nucleotides: TGCGCCAGCAGCCCGGACGCGGGCGGAGGCTACACCTTC.

This clonotype was found a few times. This chain links TRBV11-2 with TRBJ1-2; maybe TRBD1 (6 bases). With 4 bases removed from V and 0 bases from J, the gap between germline ends came to 12 bases. Germline-derived CDR1 and CDR2 are SGHAT and FQNNGV. CDR3 length: 15 residues. As DNA, the CDR3 is TGTGCCAGCAGCTCCCTCAGGGGAACTAACTATGGCTACACCTTC. Its translation is CASSSLRGTNYGYTF.

This clonotype was seen a handful of times. This sequence joins TRBV12-3 or TRBV12-4 and TRBJ2-1; 8 bases match TRBD2. The CDR3 spans 17 residues. V shed 6 bases, J shed 0 bases, and the junction held 10 bases outside the gene matches. The CDR3 sequence: CASRGPGLGSSYNEQFF. For the CDR3, the DNA is TGTGCCAGCAGGGGGCCGGGACTAGGATCCTCCTACAATGAGCAGTTCTTC.

This clonotype was counted only a few times. The CDR3 loop is CATSRDLLTGGTDTQYF. In DNA form, the CDR3 reads TGTGCCACCAGCAGAGATCTCCTCACGGGGGGCACAGATACGCAGTATTTT. V is TRBV15 and J is TRBJ2-3; possible D gene TRBD2, 6 bases. This CDR3 has 17 amino acids. Germline CDR1 is LNHNV and CDR2 is YYDKDF (reference sequence). V was pared by 0 bases and J by 1 base, with 14 bases between.

There are a few counts of this clonotype. CDR3 in amino acids: CSVRLRERSGYTF. The CDR3, as DNA: TGCAGCGTACGACTCAGGGAACGGTCCGGCTACACCTTC. The chain carries TRBV20-1 and TRBJ1-2; weak D call: TRBD1 (5 bases). This CDR3 has 13 amino acids. Germline loops: CDR1 DFQATT, CDR2 SNEGSKA (reference sequence).

The table lists this clonotype with many counts. The chain links TRBV9 to TRBJ2-3; tentative D call: TRBD2 (5 bases). The CDR3 sequence is 13 residues long. V was pared by 3 bases and J by 3 bases, with 8 bases between. CDR1 and CDR2 (germline): SGDLS, YYNGEE. In nucleotides, the CDR3 is TGTGCCAGCAGCGCGACTATAACAGATACGCAGTATTTT. It yields the protein CASSATITDTQYF.